This T cell receptor beta chain was sequenced in a study of cytomegalovirus exposure and HLA in healthy donors. Study-level findings and limits: Based on reports, TCR beta sequences accurately predicted HLA-A and HLA-B alleles for most subjects.

For this clone: Its antigen remains unknown.

In the PCR, 60 Vbeta and 13 Jbeta primers were used. Using immunoSEQ multiplex PCR, the repertoire was profiled, and TCRdb retains in-frame clones only, with some absent. The sample contains roughly 170,000 clones, approximately 82% of which appear only once. This clonotype was sampled from a girl aged 2-10 years in good health and CMV-seropositive. Input material: PBMCs.

DNA of the CDR3: TGTGCCAACGGGAGGGGGAACAATCAGCCCCAGCATTTT. It is translated as CANGRGNNQPQHF. The rearrangement uses TRBV28 and TRBJ1-5, with D possibly being TRBD1 (6 bases). V gave up 10 bases and J gave up 3 bases, with 13 bases separating them. This CDR3 has 13 residues. Germline lookup yields CDR1 MDHEN and CDR2 SYDVKM.